These 5 T cell receptor beta chains share one sample of origin, sequenced in a study of T-cell memory formation after mild COVID-19. TCRdb reanalysed the 5' RACE reads using MiXCR and keeps one entry per CDR3 protein. Here the sample spans about 270,000 distinct CDR3 sequences, 15% being singletons. Sequences were obtained from PBMCs or a T cell subset sorted from them (not recorded which). Source of these receptors: an adult woman who had mild COVID-19 (a few samples of this study predate the infection). Cell type and time point are not known.

A few counts support this clonotype. The chain uses TRBV7-6 and TRBJ2-5; weak D call: TRBD1 (6 bases). This CDR3 has 13 residues. Germline-derived CDR1 and CDR2 are SGHVS and FNYEAQ. V was pared by 8 bases and J by 4 bases, with 14 bases between. CDR3 bases: TGTGCCAGCCGGACAGCTCCATCAGAGACCCAGTACTTC. It encodes CASRTAPSETQYF.

The rearrangement joins TRBV6-6 to TRBJ2-7; D possibly uses TRBD1 or TRBD2 (5 bases each). Germline V gives CDR1 MNHNY, CDR2 SVGAGI (reference sequence). The ends were cut back, 6 bases at V and 2 bases at J, with 14 bases in the middle. This CDR3 comprises 14 residues. The CDR3 loop is CASSTGTATYEQYF. CDR3 coding DNA: TGTGCCAGCAGCACCGGGACCGCCACCTACGAGCAGTACTTC.

This clonotype was counted between two and nine times. The chain links TRBV28 to TRBJ2-1, with 11 bases lining up with TRBD2. Unmatched junction bases numbered 12, after V lost 6 bases and J lost 8 bases. The CDR3 totals 16 residues. Germline CDR1 and CDR2: MDHEN and SYDVKM. The CDR3 region has the DNA TGTGCCAGCAGCCCCGAGGCTAGCGGGGGGTCGGATGAGCAGTTCTTC. Translating it yields CASSPEASGGSDEQFF.

There are many counts of this clonotype. The J gene is TRBJ2-7, the V gene TRBV25-1; TRBD1 matches 8 bases. V dropped 4 bases and J dropped 7; count of bases not matched to a gene: 3. CDR3 length equals 12 residues. From germline, CDR1 is MGHDK and CDR2 SYGVNS. Here the CDR3 DNA reads TGTGCCAGCAGTGGGACAGGGAGGGAGCAGTACTTC. It codes for CASSGTGREQYF.

The genes are TRBV12-3 or TRBV12-4 and TRBJ2-3, with D possibly TRBD1 on 5 matching bases. The V and J ends lost 3 bases and 7 bases respectively, with 20 bases between them. The CDR3 is 16 residues long. CDR3 protein: CASSLVRAAERYTQYF. The CDR3 DNA follows: TGTGCCAGCAGTTTGGTCAGGGCGGCCGAGAGGTATACGCAGTATTTT.